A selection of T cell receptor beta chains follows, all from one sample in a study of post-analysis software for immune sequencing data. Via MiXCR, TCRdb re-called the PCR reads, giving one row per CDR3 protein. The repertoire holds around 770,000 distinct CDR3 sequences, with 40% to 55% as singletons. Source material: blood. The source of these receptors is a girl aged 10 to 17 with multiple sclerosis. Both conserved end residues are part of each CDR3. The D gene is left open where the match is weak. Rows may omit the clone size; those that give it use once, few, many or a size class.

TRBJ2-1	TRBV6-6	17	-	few	TGTGCCAGCAGTTACCCCAAGGTCCAGGGTCTTATCGATGAGCAGTTCTTC	CASSYPKVQGLIDEQFF
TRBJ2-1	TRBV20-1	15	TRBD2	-	TGCAGTGCAACCGGAGCGGGAGAGTCCTACAATGAGCAGTTCTTC	CSATGAGESYNEQFF
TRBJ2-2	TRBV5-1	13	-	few	TGCGCCAGCAGCTTTACTAGTAACGGGGAGCTGTTTTTT	CASSFTSNGELFF
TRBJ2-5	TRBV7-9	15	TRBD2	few	TGTGCCAGCAGTCAGGGCGGGAGGCCGCAAGAGACCCAGTACTTC	CASSQGGRPQETQYF
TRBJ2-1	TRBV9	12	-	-	TGTGCCAGCAGCGTACCGGGGTATGAGCAGTTCTTC	CASSVPGYEQFF
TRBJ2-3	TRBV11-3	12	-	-	TGTGCCAGCAGCCCCGGACTCTATACGCAGTATTTT	CASSPGLYTQYF
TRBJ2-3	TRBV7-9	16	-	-	TGTGCCAGCAGCTTAGGGTCGGCTAGCGCTCAAGATACGCAGTATTTT	CASSLGSASAQDTQYF
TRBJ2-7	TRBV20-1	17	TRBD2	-	TGCAGTGCTCTGACTCCGGGACTAGAAGGGGTAACCTACGAGCAGTACTTC	CSALTPGLEGVTYEQYF
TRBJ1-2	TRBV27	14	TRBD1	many	TGTGCCAGCAGCCCACAGGGGACTAACTATGGCTACACCTTC	CASSPQGTNYGYTF
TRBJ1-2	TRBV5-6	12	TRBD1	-	TGTGCCGGCACCACCAGGGGGTATGGCTACACCTTC	CAGTTRGYGYTF
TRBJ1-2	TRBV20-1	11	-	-	TGCAGTGCTAGCATACCCTATGGCTACACCTTC	CSASIPYGYTF
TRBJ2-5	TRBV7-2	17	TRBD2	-	TGTGCCAGCAGCTTATTGGCTGGTCTAGCGGGAGCAGAGACCCAGTACTTC	CASSLLAGLAGAETQYF
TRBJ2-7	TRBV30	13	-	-	TGTGCCTGGATGAGAGCGAATACCTACGAGCAGTACTTC	CAWMRANTYEQYF
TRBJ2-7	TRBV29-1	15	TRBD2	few	TGCAGCGTTGAAGTGGCTAGCGGGAGAGGGTACGAGCAGTACTTC	CSVEVASGRGYEQYF
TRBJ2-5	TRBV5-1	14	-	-	TGCGCCAGCAGCTTGACAGGGCATTTAGAGACCCAGTACTTC	CASSLTGHLETQYF
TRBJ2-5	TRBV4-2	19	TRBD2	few	TGTGCCAGCAGCCAATGTATCTCCCAGACTAGCGCGACCCAAGAGACCCAGTACTTC	CASSQCISQTSATQETQYF
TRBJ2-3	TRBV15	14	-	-	TGTGCCACCGCGACTCTCACTAGCACAGATACGCAGTATTTT	CATATLTSTDTQYF
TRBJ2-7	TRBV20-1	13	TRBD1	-	TGCAGTGCCGGGACAGGCCTCGGCTACGAGCAGTACTTC	CSAGTGLGYEQYF
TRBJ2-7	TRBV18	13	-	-	TGTGCCAGCTCACCACCGTTCGGGAACGAGCAGTACTTC	CASSPPFGNEQYF
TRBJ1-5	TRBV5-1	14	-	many	TGCGCCAGCAGCTTGACAGGTAGCAATCAGCCCCAGCATTTT	CASSLTGSNQPQHF
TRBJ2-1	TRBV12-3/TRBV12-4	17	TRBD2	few	TGTGCCAGCAGCCCCCCTAGCGGGGGGCCGCGGTACAATGAGCAGTTCTTC	CASSPPSGGPRYNEQFF
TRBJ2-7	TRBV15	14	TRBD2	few	TGTGCCACCAGTAAGACTAGCGGGATGCACGAGCAGTACTTC	CATSKTSGMHEQYF
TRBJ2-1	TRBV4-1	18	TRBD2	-	TGCGCCAGCAGCCAAGAGAGAGCGGGAGGGCCCCGATTGGGTGAGCAGTTCTTC	CASSQERAGGPRLGEQFF
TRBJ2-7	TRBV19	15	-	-	TGTGCCAGTAGTATCGGTAGCGGGAACAGGGGCGAGCAGTACTTC	CASSIGSGNRGEQYF
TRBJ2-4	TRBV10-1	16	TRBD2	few	TGCGCCAGCAGTGAGTCGACTAGCGAACCAAAAAACATTCAGTACTTC	CASSESTSEPKNIQYF
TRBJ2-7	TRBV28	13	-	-	TGTGCCAGCAACCCGGGACCATCCTACGAGCAGTACTTC	CASNPGPSYEQYF
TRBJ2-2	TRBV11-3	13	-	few	TGTGCCAGCAGCTTATCCCGGGGCGGGGAGCTGTTTTTT	CASSLSRGGELFF
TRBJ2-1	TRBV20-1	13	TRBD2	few	TGCAGTGCTACAGGGACTAGTAACAATGAGCAGTTCTTC	CSATGTSNNEQFF
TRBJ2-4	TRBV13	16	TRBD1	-	TGTGCCAGCAGCGTCACGGACAGGCTAGCCAAAAACATTCAGTACTTC	CASSVTDRLAKNIQYF
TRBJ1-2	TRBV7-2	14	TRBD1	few	TGTGCCAGCAGCTTAAGGACAGGCTCAGTTGGCTACACCTTC	CASSLRTGSVGYTF
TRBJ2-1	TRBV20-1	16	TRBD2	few	TGCAGTGCGAGCCCTAGCGGGTCCCTTTCCTACAATGAGCAGTTCTTC	CSASPSGSLSYNEQFF
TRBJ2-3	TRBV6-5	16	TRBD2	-	TGTGCCAGCAGTTATAAAGCGGGAGACAGCACAGATACGCAGTATTTT	CASSYKAGDSTDTQYF
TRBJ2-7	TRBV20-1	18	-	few	TGCAGTGCTAGTCGGTTGGGACAGGGCCTAGCGGGAGCCTACGAGCAGTACTTC	CSASRLGQGLAGAYEQYF
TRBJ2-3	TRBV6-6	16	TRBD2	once	TGTGCCAGCAGATACCTTAGCGGGGGGGTAACAGATACGCAGTATTTT	CASRYLSGGVTDTQYF
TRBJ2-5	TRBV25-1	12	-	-	TGTGCCAGCATGGGGACCCGCGAGACCCAGTACTTC	CASMGTRETQYF
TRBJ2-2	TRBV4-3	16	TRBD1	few	TGCGCCAGCAGCATAGACAGGGGGGGGTACACCGGGGAGCTGTTTTTT	CASSIDRGGYTGELFF
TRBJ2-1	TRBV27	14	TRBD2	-	TGTGCCAGCAGTTGGACTAGCTCCCTACGTGAGCAGTTCTTC	CASSWTSSLREQFF
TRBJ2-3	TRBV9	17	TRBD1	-	TGTGCCAGCAGCGTAGCGGGACAGGGAATATACGCAGATACGCAGTATTTT	CASSVAGQGIYADTQYF
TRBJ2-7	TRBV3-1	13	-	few	TGTGCCAGCAGCCAAGCTAGGTCCTACGAGCAGTACTTC	CASSQARSYEQYF
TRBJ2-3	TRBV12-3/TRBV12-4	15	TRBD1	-	TGTGCCAGCAGTACCGGACAGGGGGATGTGGATACGCAGTATTTT	CASSTGQGDVDTQYF
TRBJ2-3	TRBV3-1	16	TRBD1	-	TGTGCCAGCAGCAGATCCCGGGACAGAAAAACAGATACGCAGTATTTT	CASSRSRDRKTDTQYF
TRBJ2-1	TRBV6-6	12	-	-	TGTGCCAGCAGTTCCGCCAGCCCGGAGCAGTTCTTC	CASSSASPEQFF
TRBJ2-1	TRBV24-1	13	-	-	TGTGCCACCAGTGATTTCATCGGGATTGAGCAGTTCTTC	CATSDFIGIEQFF
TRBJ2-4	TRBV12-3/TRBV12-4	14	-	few	TGTGCCAGCAGTTTAGGGGGCTGGGGAAACATTCAGTACTTC	CASSLGGWGNIQYF
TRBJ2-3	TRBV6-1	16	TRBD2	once	TGTGCCAGCAGTGACTTAAGCGGGAGATTCGGAGATACGCAGTATTTT	CASSDLSGRFGDTQYF
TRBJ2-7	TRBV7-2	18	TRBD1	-	TGTGCCAGCAGCTTAAGAGAGGGGGCGCGGATGGATAACTACGAGCAGTACTTC	CASSLREGARMDNYEQYF
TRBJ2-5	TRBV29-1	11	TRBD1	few	TGCAGCGTGGGACAGTCGGAGACCCAGTACTTC	CSVGQSETQYF
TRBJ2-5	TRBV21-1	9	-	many	TGTGCCAGCGGAGAGACCCAGTACTTC	CASGETQYF
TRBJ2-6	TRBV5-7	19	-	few	TGTGCCAGCAGCTTGTTGCAGGGACCAAACCTCTCTGGGGCCAACGTCCTGACTTTC	CASSLLQGPNLSGANVLTF
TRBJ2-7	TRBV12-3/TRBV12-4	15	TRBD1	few	TGTGCCAGCAGTTTATCGGGACAGGGGCACTACGAGCAGTACTTC	CASSLSGQGHYEQYF
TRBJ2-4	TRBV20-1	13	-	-	TGCAGTGCTACGACAGTAGCCAAAAACATTCAGTACTTC	CSATTVAKNIQYF
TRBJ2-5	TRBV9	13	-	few	TGTGCCAGCAGTGAGGGGGGGGCACAGACCCAGTACTTC	CASSEGGAQTQYF
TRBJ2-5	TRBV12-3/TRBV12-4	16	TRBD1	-	TGTGCCAGCAGTTTAGCCGGGACAGGGACAAGAGAGACCCAGTACTTC	CASSLAGTGTRETQYF
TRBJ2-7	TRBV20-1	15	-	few	TGCAGTGCTAGAGATGTCGGGAGTCGCTACTACGAGCAGTACTTC	CSARDVGSRYYEQYF